This is a list of T cell receptor beta chains from one sample in a study of T-cell reconstitution after alpha-beta-depleted transplantation in children. Each CDR3 protein is one row after TCRdb ran MiXCR on the PCR reads. The sample contains hundreds of thousands of distinct CDR3 sequences, approximately 9% of which appear only once. Sequencing was performed on PBMCs from the stem cell graft donor, taken from the stem cell graft. The source of these receptors is a human donor who donated a stem cell graft to a child with acute lymphoblastic leukemia. CDR3s include the opening cysteine and the closing phenylalanine or tryptophan. D genes are given only for firm matches. Rows may omit the clone size; those that give it use once, few, many or a size class.

CDR3 protein: CASSERAGLDEQYF; CDR3 DNA: TGCGCCAGCAGTGAAAGAGCGGGGCTAGACGAGCAGTACTTC; J gene: TRBJ2-7; D gene: TRBD2; V gene: TRBV10-1; clone size: medium-sized
CDR3 protein: CASQQSGTEGYEQYF; CDR3 DNA: TGTGCCAGCCAACAATCCGGGACCGAAGGGTACGAGCAGTACTTC; J gene: TRBJ2-7; D gene: NA; V gene: TRBV28; clone size: NA
CDR3 protein: CSATDLFYEQYF; CDR3 DNA: TGCAGTGCCACGGACCTATTCTACGAGCAGTACTTC; J gene: TRBJ2-7; D gene: NA; V gene: TRBV20-1; clone size: many
CDR3 protein: CASRGDGAYNEKLFF; CDR3 DNA: TGTGCCAGCAGGGGAGACGGGGCGTATAATGAAAAACTGTTTTTT; J gene: TRBJ1-4; D gene: NA; V gene: TRBV12-3/TRBV12-4; clone size: NA
CDR3 protein: CASSQDPAHRYPEAFF; CDR3 DNA: TGCGCCAGCAGCCAAGATCCGGCACACCGGTACCCAGAAGCTTTCTTT; J gene: TRBJ1-1; D gene: NA; V gene: TRBV4-1; clone size: NA
CDR3 protein: CASSFPGQETQYF; CDR3 DNA: TGTGCCAGCAGTTTCCCGGGCCAAGAGACCCAGTACTTC; J gene: TRBJ2-5; D gene: NA; V gene: TRBV12-3/TRBV12-4; clone size: NA
CDR3 protein: CASSFGTPPKETQYF; CDR3 DNA: TGCGCCAGCAGCTTCGGGACTCCCCCGAAAGAGACCCAGTACTTC; J gene: TRBJ2-5; D gene: NA; V gene: TRBV5-1; clone size: many
CDR3 protein: CASTPGAEAFF; CDR3 DNA: TGTGCCAGCACCCCAGGAGCTGAAGCTTTCTTT; J gene: TRBJ1-1; D gene: NA; V gene: TRBV28; clone size: many
CDR3 protein: CASSYSRTEGDTQYF; CDR3 DNA: TGTGCCAGCAGTTATTCTCGGACAGAGGGAGATACGCAGTATTTT; J gene: TRBJ2-3; D gene: NA; V gene: TRBV6-5; clone size: many
CDR3 protein: CASSQDSTPSYEQYF; CDR3 DNA: TGTGCCAGCAGCCAAGATTCCACCCCATCCTACGAGCAGTACTTC; J gene: TRBJ2-7; D gene: NA; V gene: TRBV3-1; clone size: NA
CDR3 protein: CSAAGTGHTGELFF; CDR3 DNA: TGCAGTGCTGCCGGGACAGGCCACACCGGGGAGCTGTTTTTT; J gene: TRBJ2-2; D gene: TRBD1; V gene: TRBV20-1; clone size: NA
CDR3 protein: CASSPGQAFQNTEAFF; CDR3 DNA: TGTGCCAGCAGCCCGGGACAGGCCTTCCAAAACACTGAAGCTTTCTTT; J gene: TRBJ1-1; D gene: TRBD1; V gene: TRBV3-1; clone size: few
CDR3 protein: CASSFRGGTYEQYF; CDR3 DNA: TGCGCCAGCAGCTTTCGTGGGGGGACCTACGAGCAGTACTTC; J gene: TRBJ2-7; D gene: NA; V gene: TRBV5-1; clone size: NA
CDR3 protein: CASSEWGGLAGVADTQYF; CDR3 DNA: TGCGCCAGCAGTGAGTGGGGCGGACTAGCGGGTGTGGCAGATACGCAGTATTTT; J gene: TRBJ2-3; D gene: TRBD2; V gene: TRBV10-2; clone size: many
CDR3 protein: CASSLPRQPAYSNQPQHF; CDR3 DNA: TGCGCCAGCAGCTTGCCTAGGCAGCCAGCATATAGCAATCAGCCCCAGCATTTT; J gene: TRBJ1-5; D gene: NA; V gene: TRBV5-1; clone size: few
CDR3 protein: CSAREGQAYSYEQYF; CDR3 DNA: TGCAGTGCTAGAGAGGGACAGGCCTACTCCTACGAGCAGTACTTC; J gene: TRBJ2-7; D gene: TRBD1; V gene: TRBV20-1; clone size: few
CDR3 protein: CASSEQEGVVAEFF; CDR3 DNA: TGTGCCAGCAGTGAACAAGAGGGGGTCGTCGCGGAGTTCTTC; J gene: TRBJ2-1; D gene: NA; V gene: TRBV12-3/TRBV12-4; clone size: few
CDR3 protein: CASSETGRNTEAFF; CDR3 DNA: TGCGCCAGCAGTGAGACAGGCAGGAACACTGAAGCTTTCTTT; J gene: TRBJ1-1; D gene: NA; V gene: TRBV10-2; clone size: NA
CDR3 protein: CASSLRDGTGYEQYF; CDR3 DNA: TGTGCCAGCAGCCTACGAGACGGAACGGGGTACGAGCAGTACTTC; J gene: TRBJ2-7; D gene: NA; V gene: TRBV7-2; clone size: NA
CDR3 protein: CAWAGQGGAEAFF; CDR3 DNA: TGTGCCTGGGCTGGACAGGGGGGCGCTGAAGCTTTCTTT; J gene: TRBJ1-1; D gene: TRBD1; V gene: TRBV30; clone size: few
CDR3 protein: CATEGQGASGELFF; CDR3 DNA: TGTGCCACGGAAGGACAGGGGGCGTCCGGGGAGCTGTTTTTT; J gene: TRBJ2-2; D gene: TRBD1; V gene: TRBV6-5; clone size: few
CDR3 protein: CATSPRGYTDTQYF; CDR3 DNA: TGTGCCACCAGTCCCAGGGGATACACAGATACGCAGTATTTT; J gene: TRBJ2-3; D gene: NA; V gene: TRBV24-1; clone size: many
CDR3 protein: CASSAGQTEVAFF; CDR3 DNA: TGTGCCAGCAGCGCAGGACAGACGGAGGTAGCTTTCTTT; J gene: TRBJ1-1; D gene: NA; V gene: TRBV7-8; clone size: few
CDR3 protein: CASSYSDGEDTQYF; CDR3 DNA: TGTGCCAGCAGCTATAGTGACGGGGAGGATACGCAGTATTTT; J gene: TRBJ2-3; D gene: NA; V gene: TRBV3-1; clone size: many